This T cell receptor beta chain was profiled in a study of cytomegalovirus exposure and HLA in healthy donors. Germline assignment: CDR1 MGHRA and CDR2 YSYEKL. The CDR3 consists of 14 residues. Trimming took 4 bases from V and 2 from J, leaving 11 bases between them. The primer mix had 60 Vbeta and 13 Jbeta primers. Clones were sequenced by immunoSEQ multiplex PCR, and TCRdb holds only the in-frame ones, with some missing. The sample has 30,000 to 45,000 clones, approximately 55% seen once. This clone occurred a few times. The V and J genes are TRBV4-1 and TRBJ1-2; TRBD1 is a possible D gene (6 bases). The specimen was PBMCs. The clonotype comes from a woman aged 40 to 55 in good health and CMV-seropositive. Here the CDR3 DNA reads TGCGCCAGCAGCCGAGAGGACAGAAACTATGGCTACACCTTC. Its translation: CASSREDRNYGYTF.